This TCR beta chain was retrieved from a study of T cells in women clearing cervical HPV infection (dated by TCRdb to 2016 to 2019). About the investigation overall: The cases were 25 to 30 women with histologically confirmed HPV16-related CIN3 or worse, and 2 of those women had invasive cancers. The controls were 25 or so women whose single incident HPV16 infection cleared within 12 months with no development of precancer or cancer. The parent cohort enrolled 8,500 to 13,000 women aged 18 or older in Guanacaste, Costa Rica, during about 1993 to 1995 and followed them for approximately seven years. A median age of about 30 years was observed in cases versus approximately 40 in controls, and no significant differences in baseline characteristics were found. Case blood was taken at the visit when the lesion was first identified, whereas control blood was taken when infection was no longer detected. Five blinded duplicates per group were added as quality controls, so that approximately 60 samples were obtained: some 50 participants and some 10 replicates. This exploratory proof-of-principle case-control study, nested within the Guanacaste HPV Natural History Study in Costa Rica, compared TCR repertoires among women with different cervical HPV16 outcomes. For cases, a median interval of roughly 150 days, with an interquartile range of roughly 85 to 220 days, was observed between lesion detection and blood sampling. Cases and controls were matched on age within five years and on year of sample collection. Since only a few of the women had HLA typing available, the possibility that HLA type was acting as a confounder could not be ruled out. Overall study results and their limits: Cases had lower TRBV6-7 relative abundance than controls (about 0.099% versus 0.16%; Bonferroni P = 0.0008). Because T-cell numbers per sample were unknown, differences in richness could reflect varying T-cell content rather than repertoire biology. Random forest classifiers combining richness and V gene abundances distinguished cases from controls with an estimated AUC of about 0.79. Significantly higher TCR repertoire richness was observed in CIN3+ cases than in controls across sequencing depths, whereas no difference in evenness was found. The cross-sectional design could not show whether the associations came before the infection or were a result of it, and neither effector/memory subsets nor HPV-specific T cells were isolated.

Every participant had a single incident cervical HPV16 infection, and women with prevalent HPV16 infections were excluded. Cervical HPV DNA was detected by MY09/MY11 PCR and genotyped by dot-blot hybridization. Around 16 mL of heparinized blood was centrifuged, after which the buffy coat was aliquoted, frozen at -30 degrees C, and then stored at -80 degrees C. Genomic DNA was extracted from buffy coat specimens using QIAGEN kits. TCR beta CDR3 regions were amplified by multiplex PCR from an average of roughly 1,200 ng genomic DNA per sample using the immunoSEQ assay. Primer bias was corrected in the assay by using a complete synthetic TCR repertoire to establish an amplification baseline. Amplicons were sequenced on the Illumina platform. Concerning the study's data processing: Error correction of the sequences involved clustering with frequency ratios plus a modified nearest-neighbor algorithm, after which the sequences were analyzed in the immunoSEQ Analyzer using IMGT gene definitions. At each rarefaction depth, TCR richness and evenness were averaged across 20 rarefaction repeats, and samples with fewer sequences than that depth were excluded. Wilcoxon rank sum tests with FDR correction were used to compare relative abundances of V, D and J genes between the groups. For the blinded duplicates, the intraclass correlation was roughly 96% for TCR richness and averaged 76.4% across 66 gene segments. TCRdb limited this immuneACCESS table to in-frame rearrangements with V and J called. A share of clones is missing; checked studies link under half to unresolved V genes, and the rest is unexplained. From that table come the V and J calls and clone size; the DNA was used to work out D and trimming. The sample's own table lists some 23,000 clones. 24% of the sample lies in the top ten.

Notes on this clone: What this receptor recognizes is not known. The DNA ends 3 residues before the CDR3 does, and the rest of the CDR3 is filled in from the germline J gene.

At the junction V is shortened by 4 bases and J by 6 bases, with 10 bases in between. The germline V gene yields SGHNT for CDR1 and YENEEA for CDR2. Including the terminal cysteine and phenylalanine, the CDR3 comprises 12 residues. The 27 bases shown cover part of the CDR3, and their frame starts at base 1. The source is a woman aged 18 to 75 with a cervical HPV16 infection that either progressed to CIN3+ or cleared (not recorded which). The material sequenced was blood buffy coat. The chain is assembled from TRBV11-3 and TRBJ2-7; the D gene identity is not certain. This receptor has the CDR3 CASSSSGLEQYF. The sequenced part of the CDR3 DNA is TGTGCCAGCAGCTCCTCCGGTCTCGAG. This CDR3, with the reference TRBV11-3 and TRBJ2-7 proteins standing in past its ends, gives the full variable domain EAGVVQSPRYKIIEKKQPVAFWCNPISGHNTLYWYLQNLGQGPELLIRYENEEAVDDSQLPKDRFSAERLKGVDSTLKIQPAELGDSAVYLCASSSSGLEQYFGPGTRLTVT.